In this sample, the clone carrying this T cell receptor beta chain turned up many times. Antigen unknown. Some clones are missing from TCRdb's copy, which holds only in-frame ones; the method was immunoSEQ multiplex PCR. Among around 100,000 clones listed, approximately 91% were seen once. This specimen comes from a study of T cell responses to AZD1222 COVID-19 vaccine. Overall study results and limits: White British donors predominated, females outnumbered males, and clonal diversity was possibly underestimated.

This CDR3 contains 16 residues. Per the germline V gene, CDR1 is MNHNY and CDR2 is SVGAGI (reference sequence). Trimming at V came to 0 bases and at J to 4 bases, leaving 7 bases not matched to a gene. The sequence derives from an adult in good health. The sample consisted of peripheral blood, taken on day 0 of AZD1222 vaccination. This chain links TRBV6-6 with TRBJ1-2, with 8 bases matching TRBD1. CDR3 residues: CASSYSSQGGSYGYTF. The CDR3, as DNA: TGTGCCAGCAGTTACTCATCACAGGGGGGGAGCTATGGCTACACCTTC.